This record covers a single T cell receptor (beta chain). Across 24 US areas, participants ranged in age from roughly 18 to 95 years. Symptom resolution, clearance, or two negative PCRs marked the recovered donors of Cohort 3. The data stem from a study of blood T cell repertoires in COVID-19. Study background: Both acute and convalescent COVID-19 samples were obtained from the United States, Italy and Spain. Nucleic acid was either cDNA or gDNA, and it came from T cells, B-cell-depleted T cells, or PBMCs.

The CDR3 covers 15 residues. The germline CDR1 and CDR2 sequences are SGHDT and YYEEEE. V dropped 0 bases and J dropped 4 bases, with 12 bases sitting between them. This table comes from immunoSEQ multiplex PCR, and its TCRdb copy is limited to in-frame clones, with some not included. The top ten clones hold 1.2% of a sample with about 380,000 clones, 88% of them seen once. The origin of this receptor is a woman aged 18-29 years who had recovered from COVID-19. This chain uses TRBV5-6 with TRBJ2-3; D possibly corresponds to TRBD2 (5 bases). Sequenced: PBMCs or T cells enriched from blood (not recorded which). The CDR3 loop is CASSLGQRSADTQYF. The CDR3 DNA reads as TGTGCCAGCAGCTTGGGGCAGCGGAGCGCAGATACGCAGTATTTT.